Listed here are 28 T cell receptor beta chains from one sample, sequenced in a study of blood T cell repertoires in COVID-19. TCRdb's table, derived via immunoSEQ multiplex PCR, lists solely in-frame clones and lacks some. The sample consists of approximately 300,000 clones, around 90% of them appearing once. What was sequenced was peripheral blood. Receptor source: a woman between 25 and 40 years old with COVID-19, enrolled during active disease.

The rearrangement joins TRBV27 to TRBJ2-1, with 7 bases that match TRBD2. There are 12 residues in the CDR3. Trimming at V came to 8 bases and at J to 6 bases, leaving 4 bases not matched to a gene. Germline lookup yields CDR1 MNHEY and CDR2 SMNVEV (reference sequence). This chain's CDR3 is CASAGVANEQFF. The DNA for the CDR3 is TGTGCCAGCGCGGGAGTGGCCAATGAGCAGTTCTTC.

This clone turned up a few times. V usage is TRBV20-1 and J usage is TRBJ1-5; D unclear. V was pared by 3 bases and J by 7 bases, with 13 bases between. This CDR3 has 13 residues. Germline V gene lookup returns CDR1 DFQATT and CDR2 SNEGSKA (reference sequence). The CDR3 region is CSASRGKNQPQHF. CDR3 bases: TGCAGTGCTAGTAGAGGGAAGAACCAGCCCCAGCATTTT.

V and J are TRBV30 and TRBJ2-7; tentatively, D is TRBD2 (6 bases). There are 14 residues in the CDR3. Germline lookup yields CDR1 GTSNPN and CDR2 SVGIG (reference sequence). With 1 base removed from V and 0 bases from J, the gap between germline ends came to 10 bases. CDR3 amino acids: CAWSESGPSYEQYF. The CDR3, as DNA: TGTGCCTGGAGTGAGAGCGGGCCCTCCTACGAGCAGTACTTC.

The chain employs TRBV5-1 and TRBJ2-7, with 7 bases fitting TRBD2. The CDR3 length is 14 residues. From germline, CDR1 is SGHRS and CDR2 YFSETQ. J was trimmed by 2 bases and V by 4 bases; bases with no gene match: 6. For the CDR3, the DNA is TGCGCCAGCAGCCCCCGCCTAGCGGCCTACGAGCAGTACTTC. This translates into CASSPRLAAYEQYF.

The chain is built from TRBV2 and TRBJ2-3, with 7 positions matching TRBD1. The CDR3 extends over 15 amino acids. Looked up from germline, CDR1 is SNHLY and CDR2 is FYNNEI. V lost 3 bases to trimming and J lost 1 base; unmatched junction nucleotides: 4. CDR3 bases: TGTGCCAGCAGTGACTCCGGGACAGGCACAGATACGCAGTATTTT. This codes for CASSDSGTGTDTQYF.

This clone was detected only once. The genes are TRBV4-1 and TRBJ1-2, with D perhaps matching TRBD1 (6 bases). Trimming took off 1 base at V and 3 bases at J, with 21 bases between the two ends. The CDR3 has 18 residues. Per the germline V gene, CDR1 is MGHRA and CDR2 is YSYEKL. CDR3 in amino acids: CASSQVATGQRIDYGYTF. In nucleotides, the CDR3 is TGCGCCAGCAGCCAAGTTGCCACAGGGCAAAGGATCGACTATGGCTACACCTTC.

This clone turned up a few times. V usage is TRBV5-5 and J usage is TRBJ1-4; TRBD1 is a possible D gene (6 bases). The CDR3 extends over 12 amino acids. In germline, CDR1 is SGHKS, CDR2 YYEKEE (reference sequence). Trimming removed 3 bases at V and 8 bases at J, with 8 bases between. The CDR3 is CASSYRDEKLFF. DNA for the CDR3: TGTGCCAGCAGCTACAGGGACGAAAAACTGTTTTTT.

The chain recombines TRBV6-5 with TRBJ2-1; 14 bases are shared with TRBD2. Trimming at V came to 5 bases and at J to 10 bases, leaving 7 bases not matched to a gene. The length of the CDR3 is 15 residues. In germline, CDR1 is MNHEY, CDR2 SVGAGI. The CDR3 spells CASSPGLAGDQEQFF. The CDR3 nucleotides are TGTGCCAGCAGTCCGGGACTAGCGGGAGACCAGGAGCAGTTCTTC.

J is TRBJ2-6 and V is TRBV3-1 (or the pseudogene TRBV3-2); 11 nucleotides agree with TRBD2. V dropped 5 bases and J dropped 0; count of bases not matched to a gene: 6. The CDR3 has 18 residues. In germline, CDR1 is LGHDT, CDR2 YNNKEL (reference sequence). The chain's CDR3 is CASSRRLAGSSGANVLTF. CDR3 nucleotide sequence: TGTGCCAGCAGCAGACGACTAGCGGGATCCTCTGGGGCCAACGTCCTGACTTTC.

This chain uses TRBV28 with TRBJ1-1; D is possibly TRBD1 (6 bases). CDR1 is MDHEN, CDR2 SYDVKM, per germline. The CDR3 totals 16 residues. The V end lost 2 bases, the J end lost 7 bases, and 20 bases lay between the germline ends. The CDR3 DNA reads as TGTGCCAGCAGTTTAGGAAGTACCGGGACACTCATTGAAGCTTTCTTT. The encoded protein is CASSLGSTGTLIEAFF.

The rearrangement uses TRBV18 and TRBJ1-1; TRBD1 matches 9 bases. J was trimmed by 8 bases and V by 6 bases; bases with no gene match: 16. Per the germline V gene, CDR1 is KGHSH and CDR2 is LQKENI. The CDR3 has 16 residues. DNA of the CDR3: TGTGCCAGCTCCCAGGGTCGACCGGGACAGGGAAGCGAAGCTTTCTTT. It translates to CASSQGRPGQGSEAFF.

The V gene is TRBV6-5, the J gene TRBJ1-4; 12 positions agree with TRBD1. J gave up 3 bases and V 8 bases, and 4 bases lay outside the gene matches. The V gene's germline CDR1 is MNHEY and CDR2 SVGAGI. The CDR3 runs to 15 residues. CDR3 protein: CASGTGGGSNEKLFF. DNA for the CDR3: TGTGCCAGCGGGACAGGGGGCGGTTCTAATGAAAAACTGTTTTTT.

The chain carries TRBV30 and TRBJ2-3; tentatively, D is TRBD2 (6 bases). Trimming took off 0 bases at V and 4 bases at J, with 14 bases between the two ends. CDR3 length: 15 amino acids. CDR1 is GTSNPN and CDR2 is SVGIG in the germline V gene (reference sequence). In DNA form, the CDR3 reads TGTGCCTGGAGTGTTGGACTACAATGGGCAGATACGCAGTATTTT. This sequence encodes CAWSVGLQWADTQYF.

This CDR3 is CASSPVLAGGQETQYF. The CDR3 nucleotides read TGTGCCAGCAGCCCCGTACTAGCGGGAGGGCAAGAGACCCAGTACTTC. This chain links TRBV5-5 with TRBJ2-5; 13 positions agree with TRBD2. The J segment lost 2 bases and the V segment lost 4 bases, leaving 5 bases of the junction unmatched. CDR1 and CDR2 (germline): SGHKS, YYEKEE (reference sequence). The CDR3 consists of 16 residues.

The rearrangement joins TRBV4-3 to TRBJ1-1; D is unclear. CDR3 length: 15 residues. V dropped 0 bases and J dropped 0 bases, with 8 bases sitting between them. Germline CDR1 LGHNA, CDR2 YSLEER. The CDR3 region has the DNA TGCGCCAGCAGCCAAGACAGGTCTGTGAACACTGAAGCTTTCTTT. It is translated as CASSQDRSVNTEAFF.

This chain uses TRBV18 with TRBJ1-5; 7 nucleotides line up with TRBD1. Germline values: CDR1 KGHSH, CDR2 LQKENI. This CDR3 has 16 amino acids. The V and J ends lost 6 bases and 4 bases, in that order; junction bases with no gene match: 12. Here the CDR3 DNA reads TGTGCCAGCTCGACAATCCCGACAGGGTTTAATCAGCCCCAGCATTTT. It yields the protein CASSTIPTGFNQPQHF.

In its sample, this clone was seen once. The chain recombines TRBV7-9 with TRBJ2-7, with 12 bases identical to TRBD2. Germline lookup yields CDR1 SEHNR and CDR2 FQNEAQ (reference sequence). V trimming: 4 bases; J trimming: 3 bases; junction bases outside the gene matches: 4. The length of the CDR3 is 15 residues. The CDR3 bases are TGTGCCAGCAGCTCCCCGGGACTAGCGGGCTACGAGCAGTACTTC. It yields the protein CASSSPGLAGYEQYF.

The V and J genes are TRBV5-1 and TRBJ1-1, with a tentative D call TRBD1 (5 bases). Deletions cut 2 bases from V and 5 bases from J, with 7 bases between. Germline CDR1 is SGHRS and CDR2 is YFSETQ. The length of the CDR3 is 12 residues. The CDR3 loop is CASSFKGTEAFF. In DNA, the CDR3 is TGCGCCAGCAGCTTTAAGGGGACTGAAGCTTTCTTT.

This chain connects TRBV2 to TRBJ2-3; TRBD2 matches at 13 bases. Germline V gene lookup returns CDR1 SNHLY and CDR2 FYNNEI. V dropped 8 bases and J dropped 4; count of bases not matched to a gene: 9. The CDR3 runs 16 residues. Here the CDR3 reads CASGKGTSGTADTQYF. The CDR3 DNA reads TGTGCCAGCGGTAAGGGGACTAGCGGGACTGCAGATACGCAGTATTTT.

This rearrangement joins TRBV4-2 to TRBJ2-6, with D unresolved. V lost 0 bases, J lost 4 bases, and 7 bases lay in between. Germline loops: CDR1 LGHNA, CDR2 YNFKEQ. The CDR3 has 15 residues. The CDR3 nucleotides read TGTGCCAGCAGCCAAGAAACTTCCGGGGCCAACGTCCTGACTTTC. Protein product: CASSQETSGANVLTF.

This chain joins TRBV2 and TRBJ2-3, with 8 nucleotides matching TRBD1. V shed 5 bases and J 4 bases; nucleotides not matched to a gene: 2. This CDR3 is built from 13 residues. Germline CDR1 is SNHLY and CDR2 is FYNNEI. For the CDR3, the DNA is TGTGCCAGCAGTCGACAGGGGCCAGATACGCAGTATTTT. This translates into CASSRQGPDTQYF.

V gene TRBV7-9 combines with J gene TRBJ2-7; 11 nucleotides line up with TRBD1. The germline CDR1 and CDR2 sequences are SEHNR and FQNEAQ (reference sequence). V gave up 5 bases and J gave up 5 bases; unmatched junction bases: 14. This CDR3 comprises 17 residues. CDR3 nucleotides: TGTGCCAGCAGCCCGGTCGGGACAGGGGGATTCGGCCACGAGCAGTACTTC. Translating gives CASSPVGTGGFGHEQYF.

V gene TRBV4-1 combines with J gene TRBJ2-3, with D perhaps matching TRBD1 (5 bases). The CDR3 sequence is 14 residues long. CDR1 and CDR2 from the germline V gene are MGHRA and YSYEKL. V gave up 4 bases and J gave up 2 bases, with 10 bases separating them. The CDR3 nucleotides read TGCGCCAGCAGCCCCACCAGGGACACAGATACGCAGTATTTT. It translates to CASSPTRDTDTQYF.

The genes are TRBV21-1 and TRBJ2-7; the table's D call, TRBD2, has no DNA check behind it. TRBV21-1 is an annotated pseudogene. The CDR3 is 15 amino acids. CDR3 loop: CASKRRQREGGEQYF. CDR3 bases: TGTGCCAGTAAGCGACGACAGCGGGAGGGTGGCGAGCAGTACTTC.

The chain links TRBV14 to TRBJ2-5; D ambiguous. The CDR3 contains 12 residues. The V end lost 0 bases, the J end lost 6 bases, and 5 bases lay between the germline ends. From germline, CDR1 is SGHDN and CDR2 FVKESK. The CDR3 DNA sequence: TGTGCCAGCAGCCAAGATATCCAGACCCAGTACTTC. Protein: CASSQDIQTQYF.

The chain links TRBV20-1 to TRBJ1-5; D unclear. Trimming took 5 bases from V and 3 from J, leaving 5 bases between them. Germline-derived CDR1 and CDR2 are DFQATT and SNEGSKA (reference sequence). The CDR3 loop spans 11 amino acids. CDR3 protein: CSAGNNQPQHF. The CDR3 DNA reads TGCAGTGCTGGCAACAATCAGCCCCAGCATTTT.

The chain is built from TRBV30 and TRBJ2-7, with 12 bases fitting TRBD1. Germline CDR1 and CDR2: GTSNPN and SVGIG (reference sequence). CDR3 length: 15 residues. The V segment lost 1 base and the J segment 3 bases; nucleotides outside the gene matches: 4. The CDR3 DNA reads as TGTGCCTGGAGTGGGGACAGGGGGCGCATCTACGAGCAGTACTTC. Amino acid sequence: CAWSGDRGRIYEQYF.

The rearrangement links TRBV19 to TRBJ2-1, with 9 positions matching TRBD2. Germline lookup yields CDR1 LNHDA and CDR2 SQIVND (reference sequence). There are 15 residues in the CDR3. The V and J ends lost 5 bases and 5 bases, in that order; junction bases with no gene match: 7. In DNA, the CDR3 is TGTGCCAGTAGTTGGGGACTAGCTGAGAACAATGAGCAGTTCTTC. Translated: CASSWGLAENNEQFF. Filled out from reference TRBV19 and TRBJ2-1, the complete variable domain reads DGGITQSPKYLFRKEGQNVTLSCEQNLNHDAMYWYRQDPGQGLRLIYYSQIVNDFQKGDIAEGYSVSREKKESFPLTVTSAQKNPTAFYLCASSWGLAENNEQFFGPGTRLTVL.